These 23 T cell receptor beta chains were all obtained from the same sample, sequenced in a study of cytomegalovirus exposure and HLA in healthy donors. The PCR employed 60 Vbeta primers together with 13 Jbeta primers. TCRdb's table, derived via immunoSEQ multiplex PCR, lists solely in-frame clones and lacks some. The sample consists of just over 95,000 clones, about 76% of them appearing once. What was sequenced was PBMCs. These TCRs come from a human donor in good health.

The chain recombines TRBV5-1 with TRBJ1-3; a weak D match, TRBD1 (6 bases). Germline V gives CDR1 SGHRS, CDR2 YFSETQ. V lost 3 bases and J lost 0, with 10 bases in between. The CDR3 is made up of 15 amino acids. The CDR3 DNA reads as TGCGCCAGCAGCTCGGAGGACAGCTCTGGAAACACCATATATTTT. Translated, it gives CASSSEDSSGNTIYF. Using reference TRBV5-1 and TRBJ1-3 for the parts outside the CDR3, the full variable domain is KAGVTQTPRYLIKTRGQQVTLSCSPISGHRSVSWYQQTPGQGLQFLFEYFSETQRNKGNFPGRFSGRQFSNSRSEMNVSTLELGDSALYLCASSSEDSSGNTIYFGEGSWLTVV.

V usage is TRBV6-1 and J usage is TRBJ2-5; 10 bases fit TRBD1. The end of the DNA fits TRBJ2-7 better, so the J call may be wrong. The CDR3 spans 13 residues. The germline V gene has CDR1 MNHNS and CDR2 SASEGT. CDR3 loop: CATEGTGVFEQYF. The CDR3 DNA reads TGTGCCACCGAGGGGACAGGGGTTTTCGAGCAGTACTTC.

The chain employs TRBV7-9 and TRBJ1-2; weak D call: TRBD1 (5 bases). Trimming left V 4 bases short and J 7 bases short, with 16 bases between. This CDR3 has 14 amino acids. Germline V CDR1 and CDR2: SEHNR, FQNEAQ (reference sequence). The CDR3 here is CASSSRGTDGGYTF. CDR3 nucleotide sequence: TGTGCCAGCAGCTCCCGGGGGACCGATGGTGGCTACACCTTC.

The rearrangement uses TRBV10-3 and TRBJ1-4, with TRBD1 matching 7 bases. V lost 4 bases, J lost 8 bases, and 7 bases stayed unmatched. The length of the CDR3 is 14 residues. Germline loops: CDR1 ENHRY, CDR2 SYGVKD. The CDR3 sequence: CAISADRVGEKLFF. CDR3 nucleotide sequence: TGTGCCATCAGTGCTGACAGGGTTGGCGAAAAACTGTTTTTT.

The V gene is TRBV14, the J gene TRBJ2-7, with D maybe TRBD1 (5 bases). CDR3 length: 16 residues. V shed 5 bases and J shed 2 bases, with 19 bases lying between them. Germline CDR1 reads SGHDN; CDR2 reads FVKESK. In DNA, the CDR3 is TGTGCCAGCAGCTACTCGACAGACAACTATCCCTACGAGCAGTACTTC. This codes for CASSYSTDNYPYEQYF.

This clone was recorded at least ten times. The V and J genes are TRBV5-4 and TRBJ1-2, with 9 nucleotides matching TRBD1. J gave up 4 bases and V 5 bases, and 3 bases lay outside the gene matches. The CDR3 is 13 amino acids. Germline values: CDR1 SGHNT, CDR2 YYREEE (reference sequence). CDR3 loop: CASRNRGRYGYTF. The CDR3 region has the DNA TGTGCCAGCAGGAACAGGGGGCGCTATGGCTACACCTTC.

V usage is TRBV5-4 and J usage is TRBJ2-1; 10 bases map to TRBD1. From germline, CDR1 is SGHNT and CDR2 YYREEE (reference sequence). The CDR3 is 15 amino acids. V was pared by 3 bases and J by 5 bases, with 5 bases of the junction left unmatched. CDR3 bases: TGTGCCAGCAGCTCCCGGGACAGGGGAAACAATGAGCAGTTCTTC. Residues: CASSSRDRGNNEQFF.

V gene TRBV27 combines with J gene TRBJ2-5; D may be TRBD1 (5 bases). Germline CDR1 is MNHEY and CDR2 is SMNVEV (reference sequence). V was trimmed by 6 bases and J by 3 bases, leaving 17 bases between them. This CDR3 contains 15 residues. The CDR3 spells CASSSLGLGEETQYF. CDR3 nucleotides: TGTGCCAGCAGCTCTTTGGGGCTCGGTGAAGAGACCCAGTACTTC.

The CDR3 DNA sequence: TGTGCCTGGAGTGGTGCGCCCGATAACTATGGCTACACCTTC. Protein product: CAWSGAPDNYGYTF. The genes are TRBV30 and TRBJ1-2; no firm D call. V lost 1 base to trimming and J lost 1 base, with 10 bases between them. The V gene's germline CDR1 is GTSNPN and CDR2 SVGIG (reference sequence). The CDR3 has 14 residues.

This chain links TRBV19 with TRBJ1-2; 7 nucleotides line up with TRBD1. Trimming took 4 bases from V and 2 from J; bases not matched to a gene: 10. This CDR3 is built from 16 residues. CDR1 is LNHDA, CDR2 SQIVND, per germline (reference sequence). This CDR3 reads CASSNTGASSNYGYTF. The CDR3 DNA reads TGTGCCAGTAGTAACACAGGGGCCAGCTCCAACTATGGCTACACCTTC.

CDR3: CASSDRDQPQHF. The CDR3 DNA is TGCGCCAGCTCGGACAGAGATCAGCCCCAGCATTTT. The chain employs TRBV10-2 and TRBJ1-5, with D possibly TRBD1 on 6 matching bases. Per germline, CDR1 WSHSY and CDR2 SAAADI. The germline V and J ends were trimmed by 8 bases and 5 bases, with 10 bases remaining between them. The CDR3 loop spans 12 amino acids.

This clone was detected only once. Other nucleotide sequences from this sample produce the same CDR3. This sequence joins TRBV11-3 and TRBJ2-3, with 9 bases matching TRBD2. The CDR3 is 15 residues long. In germline, CDR1 is SGHNT, CDR2 YENEEA. The J segment lost 2 bases and the V segment lost 5 bases, leaving 5 bases of the junction unmatched. For the CDR3, the DNA is TGTGCCAGCAGCCCCGGCGGGGGGGTCACAGATACGCAGTATTTT. Translation gives CASSPGGGVTDTQYF.

This clone has just a few counts. This sequence joins TRBV5-6 and TRBJ2-7; D might be TRBD2 (5 bases). The CDR3 has 16 amino acids. Trimming took off 1 base at V and 3 bases at J, with 17 bases between the two ends. Germline assignment: CDR1 SGHDT and CDR2 YYEEEE. CDR3 in amino acids: CASSLFVGGINYEQYF. The CDR3, as DNA: TGTGCCAGCAGCTTGTTTGTAGGAGGAATCAACTACGAGCAGTACTTC.

The genes are TRBV30 and TRBJ1-1; 9 bases are a match to TRBD1. The CDR3 covers 16 residues. With 4 bases clipped from V and 5 bases from J, the junction kept 14 bases outside the gene matches. Looked up from germline, CDR1 is GTSNPN and CDR2 is SVGIG (reference sequence). The CDR3 DNA is TGTGCCTGGAACGACCCCAGGGGACAGGGAGGTACTGAAGCTTTCTTT. Residues: CAWNDPRGQGGTEAFF.

This clone was seen a handful of times. Other DNA sequences in this sample translate to the same CDR3. The chain uses TRBV19 and TRBJ1-1; no clear D gene. V lost 5 bases to trimming and J lost 0 bases, with 7 bases between them. CDR3 length equals 13 residues. CDR1 and CDR2 (germline): LNHDA, SQIVND (reference sequence). For the CDR3, the DNA is TGTGCCAGTAGTCCAGTCATGAACACTGAAGCTTTCTTT. Its protein product is CASSPVMNTEAFF. Complete variable domain (other parts from reference TRBV19 and TRBJ1-1): DGGITQSPKYLFRKEGQNVTLSCEQNLNHDAMYWYRQDPGQGLRLIYYSQIVNDFQKGDIAEGYSVSREKKESFPLTVTSAQKNPTAFYLCASSPVMNTEAFFGQGTRLTVV.

This clone is a singleton in its sample. The V gene is TRBV18, the J gene TRBJ1-2; D unclear. There are 16 residues in the CDR3. Trimming removed 2 bases at V and 2 bases at J, with 15 bases between. Germline values: CDR1 KGHSH, CDR2 LQKENI. The CDR3 is CASSPAMGQQNYGYTF. The CDR3 coding sequence is TGTGCCAGCTCACCAGCCATGGGCCAGCAGAACTATGGCTACACCTTC.

The CDR3 region has the DNA TGCGCCAGCAGTGAGTCCGGCCAGGGGGGCAATCAGCCCCAGCATTTT. Its protein is CASSESGQGGNQPQHF. The chain employs TRBV10-2 and TRBJ1-5, with TRBD1 matching 7 bases. CDR3 size: 16 residues. The J segment lost 2 bases and the V segment lost 0 bases, leaving 4 bases of the junction unmatched. The germline V gene has CDR1 WSHSY and CDR2 SAAADI.

The chain has TRBV27 and TRBJ1-5; D is ambiguous. Germline V lookup: CDR1 MNHEY, CDR2 SMNVEV (reference sequence). V was trimmed by 2 bases and J by 9 bases, leaving 14 bases between them. The CDR3 runs 14 residues. CDR3 sequence reads: CASSLGLGQVPQHF. The CDR3 nucleotides are TGTGCCAGCAGTTTAGGGCTGGGTCAGGTGCCCCAGCATTTT.

The genes are TRBV4-3 and TRBJ2-7; D remains unclear. This CDR3 comprises 16 residues. Germline lookup yields CDR1 LGHNA and CDR2 YSLEER. The V and J ends lost 1 base and 0 bases respectively, with 13 bases between them. CDR3 residues: CASSQGVSVSSYEQYF. CDR3 bases: TGCGCCAGCAGCCAAGGCGTTTCGGTGAGCTCCTACGAGCAGTACTTC.

This chain links TRBV30 with TRBJ2-7, with 12 bases lining up with TRBD1. The germline CDR1 and CDR2 sequences are GTSNPN and SVGIG (reference sequence). The CDR3 length is 14 residues. The J segment lost 4 bases and the V segment lost 2 bases, leaving 3 bases of the junction unmatched. Here the CDR3 reads CAWSRDRGLYEQYF. CDR3 sequence (DNA): TGTGCCTGGAGTAGGGACAGGGGGCTGTACGAGCAGTACTTC. The full variable domain, its missing parts supplied by reference TRBV30 and TRBJ2-7, is SQTIHQWPATLVQPVGSPLSLECTVEGTSNPNLYWYRQAAGRGLQLLFYSVGIGQISSEVPQNLSASRPQDRQFILSSKKLLLSDSGFYLCAWSRDRGLYEQYFGPGTRLTVT.

The CDR3 sequence: CASSTRETQYF. The CDR3 DNA is TGTGCCAGCAGCACTCGAGAGACCCAGTACTTC. The chain uses TRBV11-2 and TRBJ2-5; D unclear. The CDR3 sequence is 11 residues long. The germline V gene has CDR1 SGHAT and CDR2 FQNNGV. V dropped 5 bases and J dropped 4 bases, with 5 bases sitting between them. The full variable domain, completed using reference TRBV11-2 and TRBJ2-5, is EAGVAQSPRYKIIEKRQSVAFWCNPISGHATLYWYQQILGQGPKLLIQFQNNGVVDDSQLPKDRFSAERLKGVDSTLKIQPAKLEDSAVYLCASSTRETQYFGPGTRLLVL.

The count of this clone is one. The rearrangement uses TRBV9 and TRBJ1-3; D unresolved. CDR3 size: 16 residues. The ends were cut back, 0 bases at V and 0 bases at J, with 10 bases in the middle. From germline, CDR1 is SGDLS and CDR2 YYNGEE. The CDR3 region has the DNA TGTGCCAGCAGCGTAGAGTGGGCACCCTCTGGAAACACCATATATTTT. Translation: CASSVEWAPSGNTIYF.

V is TRBV5-1 and J is TRBJ2-5, with 14 bases identical to TRBD2. The junction had 6 bases not matched to a gene; V was cut back by 4 bases and J by 4 bases. The CDR3 totals 16 residues. In germline, CDR1 is SGHRS, CDR2 YFSETQ. The CDR3 sequence is CASSAGTSGRSETQYF. CDR3 DNA: TGCGCCAGCAGCGCCGGGACTAGCGGGAGATCAGAGACCCAGTACTTC.